This T cell receptor (beta chain) was sequenced during a study of cytomegalovirus exposure and HLA in healthy donors. In germline, CDR1 is KGHSH, CDR2 LQKENI. The CDR3 totals 18 residues. With V trimmed by 2 bases and J by 1 base, 6 bases remained unmatched. A multiplex PCR was run with 60 Vbeta primers and 13 Jbeta primers. Clones were read by immunoSEQ multiplex PCR, and TCRdb kept only the in-frame ones, dropping some. The data contain some 270,000 clones, 85% to 95% of them singletons. The chain is built from TRBV18 and TRBJ2-6; 9 bases match TRBD1. Material for sequencing was PBMCs. The receptor was isolated from a girl between 2 and 10 years old in good health and CMV-seronegative. The CDR3 sequence is CASSPTSTGGSGANVLTF. DNA for the CDR3: TGTGCCAGCTCACCAACTTCGACAGGGGGATCTGGGGCCAACGTCCTGACTTTC.